This T cell receptor (beta chain) was captured in a study of early T cells in non-severe SARS-CoV-2 infection. Study overall: Chains stayed unpaired after sequencing of bulk RNA from unsorted whole blood.

V lost 2 bases and J 0 bases, leaving 5 bases between the germline ends. CDR1 is MDHEN, CDR2 SYDVKM, per germline. The CDR3 spans 14 residues. Overall study results and limits: Private and CD4 specificities were missed by VDJdb matching, skewed to anti-spike CD8.

Individual cDNA molecules were tagged with unique molecular identifiers, the study reported. One entry per CDR3 protein results from TCRdb running MiXCR on the 5' RACE reads. The sample lists tens of thousands of distinct CDR3 sequences, 5.5% to 7.5% occurring once. This clonotype was observed many times. Its cognate antigen is unknown. This TCR came from an adult who was a healthcare worker with PCR-confirmed SARS-CoV-2 infection or an uninfected control (not recorded which). The chain has TRBV28 and TRBJ1-5; D gene uncertain. Source material: whole blood. The CDR3 region has the DNA TGTGCCAGCAGTTTACAGATTAGCAATCAGCCCCAGCATTTT. Translated, it gives CASSLQISNQPQHF.